This TCR beta chain was sequenced for a study of cytomegalovirus exposure and HLA in healthy donors. Worth noting for this clone: Its antigen is unknown. An end of the junction differs from the germline gene, which may be a read error.

Findings of the study overall: As confirmed in vitro, three CMV-associated chains were specific for CMV antigens. Later work found most CMV-associated TCR beta chains apparently HLA-restricted.

The germline CDR1 and CDR2 sequences are SSHAT and FNYEAQ (reference sequence). The CDR3 is made up of 15 amino acids. The primer mix had 60 Vbeta and 13 Jbeta primers. Assay used: immunoSEQ multiplex PCR; TCRdb lists only in-frame clones, some missing. The sample has nearly 200,000 clones; approximately 83% are singletons. This rearrangement joins TRBV7-7 to TRBJ2-5, with 7 bases fitting TRBD2. The origin of this receptor is a boy between 2 and 10 years old in good health and CMV-seronegative. The specimen sequenced was PBMCs. The CDR3, as DNA: TGTGCTAGCAGCTTGGGGGGGTCGGGACAAGAGACCCAGTACTTC. The encoded protein is CASSLGGSGQETQYF.